This passage covers 6 T cell receptor beta chains from one sample sequenced in a study of siplizumab effects on memory and regulatory T cells. The authors kept the mixed lymphocyte reaction cells in coculture at 37°C for six to seven days. No antigen is known for these receptors. The data were produced by immunoSEQ multiplex PCR, yet TCRdb's version contains in-frame clones alone and is incomplete. This sample has approximately 20,000 clones, with around 40% found just once. Sequenced: CFSE-low (dividing) CD4+ T cells sorted from an allogeneic mixed lymphocyte reaction. Receptors were obtained from a human donor in good health; the cells came from an allogeneic mixed lymphocyte reaction. Some clones in this sample may be carry-over from other donors' samples.

This clone was seen a handful of times. The gene calls are TRBV7-9 and TRBJ1-1; a possible D gene is TRBD1 (6 bases). V lost 2 bases to trimming and J lost 4 bases, with 11 bases between them. From germline, CDR1 is SEHNR and CDR2 FQNEAQ (reference sequence). The CDR3 is 14 amino acids. CDR3 in DNA: TGTGCCAGCAGCTTAAGGGCAGGGGCCACTGAAGCTTTCTTT. Its translation is CASSLRAGATEAFF.

This chain links TRBV7-9 with TRBJ2-3, with no clear D. Germline values: CDR1 SEHNR, CDR2 FQNEAQ (reference sequence). This CDR3 has 12 residues. Trimming removed 0 bases at V and 10 bases at J, with 8 bases between. DNA for the CDR3: TGTGCCAGCAGCTTAGCCCAGCGTGCGCAGTATTTT. Encoded protein: CASSLAQRAQYF.

By sample share, this clone is medium-sized. The chain carries TRBV7-2 and TRBJ1-1; D unresolved. Between the trimmed V and J ends, which lost 6 bases and 2 bases, there was a span of 19 bases. Germline CDR1 and CDR2: SGHTA and FQGNSA. The CDR3 contains 16 residues. The CDR3, as DNA: TGTGCCAGCAGTCCCGGGTGGTCTCGAGTCAACACTGAAGCTTTCTTT. It translates to CASSPGWSRVNTEAFF.

This clone has a handful of counts. This chain connects TRBV18 to TRBJ2-7; D gene uncertain. CDR3 length equals 15 residues. V was shortened by 4 bases and J by 6 bases, with 19 bases between the two germline ends. Germline V gives CDR1 KGHSH, CDR2 LQKENI. For the CDR3, the DNA is TGTGCCAGCTCACAACAAGGCATACGGACGTCCGAGCAGTACTTC. Translating gives CASSQQGIRTSEQYF.

This chain uses TRBV15 with TRBJ1-1, with 10 bases lining up with TRBD1. CDR1 and CDR2 (germline): LNHNV, YYDKDF (reference sequence). The CDR3 is 16 amino acids. V was pared by 5 bases and J by 10 bases, with 16 bases of the junction left unmatched. The CDR3 loop is CATSGGDRGERRGAFF. The DNA for the CDR3 is TGTGCCACCAGCGGGGGGGACAGGGGCGAGAGAAGGGGAGCTTTCTTT.

This clone has only a few counts. V and J are TRBV6-1 and TRBJ2-5; possibly TRBD2 for D (5 bases). V gave up 4 bases and J gave up 4 bases, with 10 bases separating them. This CDR3 comprises 13 residues. CDR1 and CDR2 from the germline V gene are MNHNS and SASEGT. The CDR3 region has the DNA TGTGCCAGCAGTGTGTCTGGGAGAGAGACCCAGTACTTC. Residues: CASSVSGRETQYF.